This T cell receptor beta chain comes out of a study of type 1 and type 2 diabetes patients. The CDR3 has 16 amino acids. Looked up from germline, CDR1 is GTSNPN and CDR2 is SVGIG (reference sequence). Deletions cut 3 bases from V and 1 base from J, with 19 bases between. Amplification started from genomic DNA. A primer set of 30 forward and 13 reverse primers amplified the CDR3. TCRdb reprocessed the multiplex PCR reads via MiXCR and lists one record per CDR3 protein. This sample yields 270,000 or so distinct CDR3 sequences, of which around 47% are seen a single time; roughly 13% belongs to the top ten.

This TCR came from a man aged 18 to 29 with type 2 diabetes. Input material: peripheral blood mononuclear cells (PBMCs). The chain employs TRBV30 and TRBJ2-7, with D unresolved. The chain's CDR3 is CAWRIGPGRSSYEQYF. CDR3 bases: TGTGCCTGGAGGATAGGCCCGGGCAGGTCGTCCTACGAGCAGTACTTC.